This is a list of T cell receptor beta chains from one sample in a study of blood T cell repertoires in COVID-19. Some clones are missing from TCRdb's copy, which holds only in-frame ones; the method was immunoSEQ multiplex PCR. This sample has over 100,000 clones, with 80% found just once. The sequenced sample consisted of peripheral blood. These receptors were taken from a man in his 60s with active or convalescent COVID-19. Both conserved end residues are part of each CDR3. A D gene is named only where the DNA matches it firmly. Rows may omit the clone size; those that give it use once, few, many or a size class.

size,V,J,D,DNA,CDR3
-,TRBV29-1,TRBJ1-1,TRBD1,TGCAGCGTTGGTGGTCAGGGGGGGAACACTGAAGCTTTCTTT,CSVGGQGGNTEAFF
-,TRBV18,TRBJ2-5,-,TGTGCCAGCTCACCACCCCCAGCGCGGGGTATCCCAGAGACCCAGTACTTC,CASSPPPARGIPETQYF
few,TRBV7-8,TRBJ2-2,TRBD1,TGTGCCAGCAGCCTCCGGAGACAGGGTAGGAACACCGGGGAGCTGTTTTTT,CASSLRRQGRNTGELFF
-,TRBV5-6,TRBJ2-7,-,TGTGCCAGCAACCGACAAACCTACGAGCAGTACTTC,CASNRQTYEQYF
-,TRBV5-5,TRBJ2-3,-,TGTGCCAGCGGAGTCCGGACAGATCCCACAGATACGCAGTATTTT,CASGVRTDPTDTQYF
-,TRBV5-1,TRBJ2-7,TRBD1,TGCGCCAGCAGCTTGGGGCCGGGACAGACCTACGAGCAGTACTTC,CASSLGPGQTYEQYF
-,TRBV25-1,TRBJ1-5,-,TGTGCCAGCAAGTTCCAGGGAGGGGTTCGGCCCCAGCATTTT,CASKFQGGVRPQHF
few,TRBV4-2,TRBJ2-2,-,TGTGCCAGCAGCCAAGATTTGGTCCGGGCCGGGGAGCTGTTTTTT,CASSQDLVRAGELFF
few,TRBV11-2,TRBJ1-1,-,TGTGCCAGCAGCTTAGCGGCGGGGAACGCTGAAGCTTTCTTT,CASSLAAGNAEAFF
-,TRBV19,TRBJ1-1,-,TGTGCCAGTTTCCTCCCGGGGAACACTGAAGCTTTCTTT,CASFLPGNTEAFF
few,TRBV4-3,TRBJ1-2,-,TGCGCCAGCAGCCCTGACCGGGGCTATGGCTACACCTTC,CASSPDRGYGYTF
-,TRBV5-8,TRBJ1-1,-,TGTGCCAGCAGCTTGTATTTTCCCCATGGGCCCACTGAAGCTTTCTTT,CASSLYFPHGPTEAFF
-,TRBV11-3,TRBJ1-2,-,TGTGCCAGCAGCTTAGGTCACAGGGACCATGGCTACACCTTC,CASSLGHRDHGYTF
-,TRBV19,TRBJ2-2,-,TGTGCCAGTAGTATTGGGTATTTTTCAGGAACGAACACCGGGGAGCTGTTTTTT,CASSIGYFSGTNTGELFF
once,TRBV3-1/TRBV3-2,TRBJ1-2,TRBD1,TGTGCCAGCAGCCAGACAGGGAAGGGCGGCTACACCTTC,CASSQTGKGGYTF
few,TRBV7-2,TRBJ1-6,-,TGTGCCAGCAGCACTACACAGGGACATAATTCACCCCTCCACTTT,CASSTTQGHNSPLHF
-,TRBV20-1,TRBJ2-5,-,TGCAGTGCAAAAGGGGTGGAGACCCAGTACTTC,CSAKGVETQYF
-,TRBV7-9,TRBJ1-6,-,TGTGCCAGCAGCGCCCCGCCCGGACAGTCGGGCAATTCACCCCTCCACTTT,CASSAPPGQSGNSPLHF
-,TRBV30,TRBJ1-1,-,TGTGCCTGGGCACAGGGTTTTACTGAAGCTTTCTTT,CAWAQGFTEAFF
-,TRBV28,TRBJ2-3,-,TGTGCCAGCAGTACGCGAGGAAGGGGTGATACGCAGTATTTT,CASSTRGRGDTQYF
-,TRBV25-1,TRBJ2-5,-,TGTGCCAGCAGTGAATGGGGCAGGCAAGAGACCCAGTACTTC,CASSEWGRQETQYF
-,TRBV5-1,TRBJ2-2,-,TGCGCCAGCAGCTTGGGCACTACCGGGACCGGGGAGCTGTTTTTT,CASSLGTTGTGELFF
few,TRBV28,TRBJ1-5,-,TGTGCCAGCAGTTCCCTCCGGCAGGGCAATCAGCCCCAGCATTTT,CASSSLRQGNQPQHF
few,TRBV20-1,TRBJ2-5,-,TGCAGTGTCCACCGGGAGACCCAGTACTTC,CSVHRETQYF
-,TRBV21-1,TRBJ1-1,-,TGTGCCAGCAGCGCAACTCAGGGGAACACTGAAGCTTTCTTT,CASSATQGNTEAFF
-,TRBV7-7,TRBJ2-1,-,TGTGCCAGCAGCTTGAGCGGACCCTCTACCAATGAGCAGTTCTTC,CASSLSGPSTNEQFF
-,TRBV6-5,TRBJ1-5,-,TGTGCCAGCAGTTATAGCAATCGTGTGCAGCCCCAGCATTTT,CASSYSNRVQPQHF
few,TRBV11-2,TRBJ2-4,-,TGTGCCAGCAGCTCACAGGGAGGGCTGTACTTC,CASSSQGGLYF
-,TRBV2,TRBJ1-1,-,TGTGCCAGCAGCCTCACGGGGAGCACTGAAGCTTTCTTT,CASSLTGSTEAFF
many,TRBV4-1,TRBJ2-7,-,TGCGCCAGCAGCCAAGATAGCGAGCAGTACTTC,CASSQDSEQYF
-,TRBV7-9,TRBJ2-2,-,TGTGCCAGCAGCTTAACGCAGGGCACCGGGGAGCTGTTTTTT,CASSLTQGTGELFF
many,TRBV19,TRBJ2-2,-,TGTGCCAGTATAGGTCAGGGGAACACCGGGGAGCTGTTTTTT,CASIGQGNTGELFF
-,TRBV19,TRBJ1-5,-,TGTGCCAGTAGTATCAGGTGGGGGGACAATCAGCCCCAGCATTTT,CASSIRWGDNQPQHF
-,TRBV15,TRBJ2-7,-,TGTGCCACCAGCAGAGAGGCAGGGGCATACGAGCAGTACTTC,CATSREAGAYEQYF
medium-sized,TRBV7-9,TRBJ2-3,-,TGTGCCAGCAGCTTAAATCTAGCAGGCCCAGATACGCAGTATTTT,CASSLNLAGPDTQYF
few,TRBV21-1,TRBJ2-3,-,TGTGCCAGCAGCAAAGGGTCCTCTAGCCTTGGCACAGATACGCAGTATTTT,CASSKGSSSLGTDTQYF
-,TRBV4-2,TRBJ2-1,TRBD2,TGTGCCAGCAGCCAACGAATAGCGGGAGGAGCCTACAATGAGCAGTTCTTC,CASSQRIAGGAYNEQFF
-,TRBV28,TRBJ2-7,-,TGTGCCAGCAGTTTGATCCAGGGGAGCCCCTACGAGCAGTACTTC,CASSLIQGSPYEQYF
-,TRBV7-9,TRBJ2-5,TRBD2,TGTGCCAGCAGCCTCGGACTAGCGGAATTCGAAGAGACCCAGTACTTC,CASSLGLAEFEETQYF
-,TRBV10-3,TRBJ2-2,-,TGTGCCATCAGTGAGACCGAACTAGGCACCGGGGAGCTGTTTTTT,CAISETELGTGELFF
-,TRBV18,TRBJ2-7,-,TGTGCCAGCTCTGGACAGCACTACGAGCAGTACTTC,CASSGQHYEQYF
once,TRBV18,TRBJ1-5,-,TGTGCCAGCTCACCGACTCGGGGAGGGGGCAATCAGCCCCAGCATTTT,CASSPTRGGGNQPQHF
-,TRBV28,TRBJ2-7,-,TGTGCCAGCAGTTTCAAAAGAGACACTAGTAGTTACTTC,CASSFKRDTSSYF
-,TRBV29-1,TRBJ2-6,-,TGCAGCGTTGAAGACGGGGAGTCTGGGGCCAACGTCCTGACTTTC,CSVEDGESGANVLTF
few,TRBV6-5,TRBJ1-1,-,TGTGCCAGCAGTTTTGACGGCCGCCCGGGTGAAGCTTTCTTT,CASSFDGRPGEAFF
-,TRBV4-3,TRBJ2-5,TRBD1,TGCGCCAGCAGCCCAACAGGGGGGAGTGGAGAGACCCAGTACTTC,CASSPTGGSGETQYF
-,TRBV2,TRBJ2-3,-,TGTGCCAGCAACGGGGGGCCAGAGAGGACAGATACGCAGTATTTT,CASNGGPERTDTQYF
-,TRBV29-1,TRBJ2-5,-,TGCAGCGCCGGGGACTTCCAAGAGACCCAGTACTTC,CSAGDFQETQYF
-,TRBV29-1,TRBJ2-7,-,TGCAGCGTTGAGCAAGGAGCGGAGTACGAGCAGTACTTC,CSVEQGAEYEQYF
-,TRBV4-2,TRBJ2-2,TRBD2,TGTGCCAGCAGCCGGGCGGGAGGGAAAACCGGGGAGCTGTTTTTT,CASSRAGGKTGELFF
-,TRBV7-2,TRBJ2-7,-,TGTGCCAGCAGCTTAGGGCTAGTCTACGAGCAGTACTTC,CASSLGLVYEQYF
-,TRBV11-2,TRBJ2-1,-,TGTGCCAGCAGCCGCCTCGAGGGCTATGAGCAGTTCTTC,CASSRLEGYEQFF
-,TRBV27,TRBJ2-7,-,TGTGCCAGCAGTTTGAACAGGGCCACCTCCTACGAGCAGTACTTC,CASSLNRATSYEQYF
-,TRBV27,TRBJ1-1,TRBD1,TGTGCCAGCAGTTTAGGGTCAGGGGGCACTGAAGCTTTCTTT,CASSLGSGGTEAFF
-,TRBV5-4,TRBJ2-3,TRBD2,TGTGCCAGCAGCTTGGTTCTAGCGGGGTATTCCGATACGCAGTATTTT,CASSLVLAGYSDTQYF